This entry lists 18 T cell receptor beta chains sequenced from one sample in a study of identical twins. TCRdb recomputed calls from the 5' RACE reads with MiXCR, one row per CDR3 protein. The table lists approximately 550,000 distinct CDR3 sequences, about a fifth of them singletons. This sample was also put to use in a study of yellow fever vaccine responses in identical twins.

The source material was CD4+ T cells sorted from blood. These receptors all stem from a woman under 30 in good health.

V gene TRBV7-6 combines with J gene TRBJ2-5; D is unclear. The CDR3 is 15 residues long. V lost 0 bases and J lost 5, with 13 bases in between. Germline V gene lookup returns CDR1 SGHVS and CDR2 FNYEAQ. CDR3 sequence reads: CASSLAGSLSETQYF. CDR3 coding DNA: TGTGCCAGCAGCTTAGCGGGCAGTTTAAGCGAGACCCAGTACTTC.

This clonotype turned up a few times. The V gene is TRBV11-3, the J gene TRBJ1-1; D is possibly TRBD1 (5 bases). Per germline, CDR1 SGHNT and CDR2 YENEEA. The CDR3 contains 14 residues. The V gene lost 2 bases and the J gene lost 1 base, with 8 bases spanning the gap. The CDR3, as DNA: TGTGCCAGCAGCTTACGGGGGAGGAACACTGAAGCTTTCTTT. It specifies CASSLRGRNTEAFF.

This chain connects TRBV11-2 to TRBJ2-7; 8 bases map to TRBD2. CDR1 is SGHAT, CDR2 FQNNGV, per germline. The CDR3 totals 18 residues. With V trimmed by 5 bases and J by 4 bases, 19 bases remained unmatched. The CDR3 region has the DNA TGTGCCAGCAGCACTCCCTCCGAGGGACTAGACAATAGGTACGAGCAGTACTTC. It encodes CASSTPSEGLDNRYEQYF.

This chain links TRBV7-9 with TRBJ2-1, with D perhaps TRBD1 or TRBD2 (5 bases each). This CDR3 contains 15 residues. Trimming left V 4 bases short and J 15 bases short, with 25 bases between. The V gene's germline CDR1 is SEHNR and CDR2 FQNEAQ (reference sequence). The CDR3 DNA is TGTGCCAGCAGCTCAATGGTCGGGACCCCTGGGTTTCGGTTCTTC. This codes for CASSSMVGTPGFRFF.

This clonotype was observed a handful of times. CDR3 in DNA: TGCAGCGTTGAAGTAACGAGGGGGGGTAATGAGCAGTTCTTC. Translating it yields CSVEVTRGGNEQFF. The chain combines TRBV29-1 with TRBJ2-1; D possibly corresponds to TRBD2 (7 bases). Per germline, CDR1 SQVTM and CDR2 ANQGSEA. V lost 1 base, J lost 7 bases, and 14 bases lay in between. The CDR3 has 14 amino acids.

The table lists this clonotype with a few counts. The chain recombines TRBV7-9 with TRBJ1-5; D possibly corresponds to TRBD1 (6 bases). The length of the CDR3 is 15 residues. Between the trimmed V and J ends, which lost 1 base and 3 bases, there was a span of 10 bases. CDR1 and CDR2 (germline): SEHNR, FQNEAQ (reference sequence). The CDR3 region is CASSLGTAFNQPQHF. The CDR3 DNA follows: TGTGCCAGCAGCTTAGGGACAGCCTTCAATCAGCCCCAGCATTTT.

This rearrangement joins TRBV4-2 to TRBJ2-4; D uncertain. The germline CDR1 and CDR2 sequences are LGHNA and YNFKEQ. V was trimmed by 0 bases and J by 6 bases, leaving 9 bases between them. The CDR3 covers 14 residues. CDR3 loop: CASSQEKSSNIQYF. CDR3 DNA: TGTGCCAGCAGCCAAGAAAAGAGTTCAAACATTCAGTACTTC.

The V gene is TRBV20-1, the J gene TRBJ2-3, with no clear D. V lost 5 bases, J lost 2 bases, and 14 bases lay in between. This CDR3 spans 14 amino acids. The germline V gene encodes CDR1 DFQATT and CDR2 SNEGSKA (reference sequence). The CDR3 nucleotides are TGCAGTGCTCCGCCTATATCTCCCACAGATACGCAGTATTTT. Translated: CSAPPISPTDTQYF.

This clonotype was detected ten times or more. The chain carries TRBV20-1 and TRBJ2-1, with 10 bases lining up with TRBD2. The J segment lost 5 bases and the V segment lost 7 bases, leaving 2 bases of the junction unmatched. CDR1 is DFQATT, CDR2 SNEGSKA, per germline (reference sequence). CDR3 length: 12 residues. Here the CDR3 DNA reads TGCAGTGTAACTAGCGGGAACAATGAGCAGTTCTTC. Amino acids: CSVTSGNNEQFF.

This clonotype was seen more than once but under ten times. The V call is TRBV24-1, the J call TRBJ2-1; 10 positions agree with TRBD1. The CDR3 is made up of 14 amino acids. Germline V gives CDR1 KGHDR, CDR2 SFDVKD. The junction had 4 bases not matched to a gene; V was cut back by 3 bases and J by 9 bases. CDR3 loop: CATSDRTGGPEQFF. The CDR3 DNA follows: TGTGCCACCAGTGATAGGACAGGGGGTCCTGAGCAGTTCTTC.

The chain uses TRBV10-3 and TRBJ2-3, with TRBD2 as a possible D gene (5 bases). The ends were cut back, 7 bases at V and 2 bases at J, with 13 bases in the middle. This CDR3 has 14 amino acids. Germline loops: CDR1 ENHRY, CDR2 SYGVKD. The CDR3 DNA reads as TGTGCCATCACGGACTCGTCAATCACAGATACGCAGTATTTT. Its translation is CAITDSSITDTQYF.

This clonotype was seen a handful of times. The gene calls are TRBV24-1 and TRBJ1-1; D is possibly TRBD1 (5 bases). Trimming shortened V by 7 bases and J by 6 bases, and 14 bases separated the two germline ends. The germline CDR1 and CDR2 sequences are KGHDR and SFDVKD. This CDR3 is 13 amino acids long. The CDR3 protein is CATRATGTAEAFF. The CDR3, as DNA: TGTGCCACCAGAGCGACCGGGACCGCTGAAGCTTTCTTT.

This clonotype showed up just a few times. The chain uses TRBV20-1 and TRBJ2-7, with 13 bases that match TRBD2. The CDR3 runs to 14 residues. CDR1 DFQATT and CDR2 SNEGSKA come from the germline V gene (reference sequence). J lost 6 bases, V lost 3 bases, and 5 bases had no gene match. CDR3 coding DNA: TGCAGTGCTAGCACCGGGACTAGCGGGACCGAGCAGTACTTC. It specifies CSASTGTSGTEQYF.

The gene calls are TRBV20-1 and TRBJ2-3, with 8 bases aligning to TRBD1. The V gene's germline CDR1 is DFQATT and CDR2 SNEGSKA (reference sequence). V shed 4 bases and J 2 bases; nucleotides not matched to a gene: 5. There are 14 residues in the CDR3. The CDR3 protein is CSAKAGGNTDTQYF. The CDR3 coding sequence is TGCAGTGCTAAGGCAGGGGGCAACACAGATACGCAGTATTTT.

The V gene is TRBV7-9, the J gene TRBJ2-5, with 9 nucleotides matching TRBD2. In germline, CDR1 is SEHNR, CDR2 FQNEAQ (reference sequence). The CDR3 is 15 residues long. The V segment lost 5 bases and the J segment 3 bases; nucleotides outside the gene matches: 7. The DNA of the CDR3 is TGTGCCAGCAGCACCTCGACTAGCGGCAAAGAGACCCAGTACTTC. It yields the protein CASSTSTSGKETQYF.

This chain links TRBV10-3 with TRBJ2-3; TRBD2 is a possible D gene (6 bases). The CDR3 runs to 15 residues. V was cut by 2 bases and J by 5 bases, with 14 bases left in between. Germline V lookup: CDR1 ENHRY, CDR2 SYGVKD. CDR3 DNA sequence: TGTGCCATCAGTGAGCAAGCGGGTGGGGTAGATACGCAGTATTTT. Amino acid sequence: CAISEQAGGVDTQYF.

The chain combines TRBV5-1 with TRBJ1-4; 7 bases fit TRBD1. Germline trimming cut 4 bases from V and 3 bases from J; bases unmatched to any gene: 6. CDR1 and CDR2 (germline): SGHRS, YFSETQ. The CDR3 is 15 amino acids. The CDR3 coding sequence is TGCGCCAGCAGCCTGCAGGGGGGCCCTAATGAAAAACTGTTTTTT. Translated: CASSLQGGPNEKLFF.

The rearrangement joins TRBV2 to TRBJ2-5; TRBD2 matches 16 bases. The germline V gene encodes CDR1 SNHLY and CDR2 FYNNEI. CDR3 size: 17 residues. V shed 4 bases, J shed 4 bases, and the junction held 6 bases outside the gene matches. CDR3 loop: CASSGGTSGGGRETQYF. The CDR3, as DNA: TGTGCCAGCAGTGGAGGGACTAGCGGGGGGGGCCGAGAGACCCAGTACTTC.